A single sample is the source of the 19 T cell receptor beta chains below, sequenced in a study of identical twins. TCRdb reprocessed the 5' RACE reads with MiXCR, giving one entry per CDR3 protein. Of about 460,000 distinct CDR3 sequences in the sample, approximately 15% were seen once. The same sample was also studied in work on yellow fever vaccine responses in identical twins.

Sequencing was carried out using CD4+ T cells sorted from blood. The receptors were sampled from a woman in her late teens or twenties in good health.

The chain is built from TRBV2 and TRBJ2-1; weak D call: TRBD1 (6 bases). This CDR3 region has 14 residues. CDR1 is SNHLY, CDR2 FYNNEI, per germline. Deletions cut 1 base from V and 12 bases from J, with 16 bases between. CDR3 region: CASSEVTGNGGQFF. The CDR3 bases are TGTGCCAGCAGTGAAGTCACAGGGAATGGGGGGCAGTTCTTC.

Only a few counts were recorded for this clonotype. The J gene is TRBJ2-3, the V gene TRBV5-1; D call uncertain. The CDR3 is 15 residues long. The germline V gene encodes CDR1 SGHRS and CDR2 YFSETQ. Trimming cost V 4 bases and J 4 bases, with 16 bases left between them. The CDR3 sequence: CASSTYSRRADTQYF. The DNA for the CDR3 is TGCGCCAGCAGCACGTATTCTCGTCGGGCAGATACGCAGTATTTT.

This clonotype was recorded at least ten times. The rearrangement joins TRBV12-3 or TRBV12-4 to TRBJ1-6; D unresolved. This CDR3 contains 15 residues. Deletions cut 5 bases from V and 5 bases from J, with 13 bases between. The CDR3 coding sequence is TGTGCCAGCAGTCTCCGGGGAGGGAATAATTCACCCCTCCACTTT. Its translation: CASSLRGGNNSPLHF.

In this sample, this clonotype turned up many times. The gene calls are TRBV12-3 or TRBV12-4 and TRBJ2-4; tentative D call: TRBD2 (5 bases). V was trimmed by 6 bases and J by 2 bases, leaving 14 bases between them. The CDR3 is 15 residues long. The chain's CDR3 is CASSRSGSSKNIQYF. DNA of the CDR3: TGTGCCAGCAGCCGATCTGGGAGTTCCAAAAACATTCAGTACTTC.

This clonotype has more than one count but fewer than ten. V and J are TRBV7-6 and TRBJ2-3, with 9 bases matching TRBD2. V lost 1 base to trimming and J lost 0 bases; unmatched junction nucleotides: 5. CDR3 size: 17 residues. From germline, CDR1 is SGHVS and CDR2 FNYEAQ. The DNA for the CDR3 is TGTGCCAGCAGCTTAGGGACTAGCGCGTCTAGCACAGATACGCAGTATTTT. Translation gives CASSLGTSASSTDTQYF. The full variable domain, its missing parts supplied by reference TRBV7-6 and TRBJ2-3, is GAGVSQSPRYKVTKRGQDVALRCDPISGHVSLYWYRQALGQGPEFLTYFNYEAQQDKSGLPNDRFSAERPEGSISTLTIQRTEQRDSAMYRCASSLGTSASSTDTQYFGPGTRLTVL.

Many counts were recorded for this clonotype. The germline gene is not matched at one end of the junction; a read error may be the cause. The chain recombines TRBV20-1 with TRBJ1-2, with D unclear. This CDR3 has 10 amino acids. Germline assignment: CDR1 DFQATT and CDR2 SNEGSKA (reference sequence). The CDR3 loop reads CSARVASPLF. CDR3 in DNA: TGCAGTGCTAGAGTGGCATCCCCCCTCTTC.

V usage is TRBV2 and J usage is TRBJ2-6; a possible D gene is TRBD1 (5 bases). V dropped 1 base and J dropped 4 bases, with 17 bases sitting between them. This CDR3 region has 18 residues. CDR1 is SNHLY and CDR2 is FYNNEI in the germline V gene. Written as DNA, the CDR3 is TGTGCCAGCAGTGAAGTTTTCCCGGCAGGGCCCGGGGCCAACGTCCTGACTTTC. As protein: CASSEVFPAGPGANVLTF.

This clonotype was counted only a few times. This rearrangement joins TRBV20-1 to TRBJ2-7; perhaps TRBD1 as D (5 bases). CDR3 length: 11 residues. Per germline, CDR1 DFQATT and CDR2 SNEGSKA (reference sequence). Trimming cost V 4 bases and J 4 bases, with 8 bases left between them. The CDR3 spells CSANDRYEQYF. In DNA form, the CDR3 reads TGCAGTGCTAATGACAGATACGAGCAGTACTTC.

This clonotype came up a few times. The chain carries TRBV3-1 and TRBJ2-5; 8 positions agree with TRBD1. CDR3 size: 16 residues. Losses at the gene ends were 2 bases for V and 2 bases for J; bases not matched to a gene: 7. Germline CDR1 and CDR2: LGHDT and YNNKEL (reference sequence). The CDR3 is CASSQLQGGPQETQYF. CDR3 in DNA: TGTGCCAGCAGCCAACTACAGGGGGGTCCGCAAGAGACCCAGTACTTC.

J is TRBJ2-7 and V is TRBV20-1; 11 nucleotides agree with TRBD2. The germline V gene has CDR1 DFQATT and CDR2 SNEGSKA (reference sequence). CDR3 size: 14 residues. The junction had 6 bases not matched to a gene; V was cut back by 5 bases and J by 3 bases. The CDR3 bases are TGCAGTGCTGGCAGACTAGCGGGACTCTACGAGCAGTACTTC. It translates to CSAGRLAGLYEQYF.

V and J are TRBV7-2 and TRBJ2-2; D is unresolved. This CDR3 spans 13 amino acids. V lost 5 bases to trimming and J lost 3 bases, with 7 bases between them. Germline CDR1 is SGHTA and CDR2 is FQGNSA. The CDR3 is CASSLQDTGELFF. The CDR3 DNA sequence: TGTGCCAGCAGCCTCCAGGACACCGGGGAGCTGTTTTTT.

This clonotype was detected only a few times. This sequence joins TRBV28 and TRBJ1-1; no clear D gene. The ends were cut back, 8 bases at V and 1 base at J, with 11 bases in the middle. Germline CDR1 and CDR2: MDHEN and SYDVKM. The CDR3 extends over 13 amino acids. The CDR3 loop is CASLGSQNTEAFF. The CDR3 DNA reads TGTGCCAGCTTGGGCAGTCAGAACACTGAAGCTTTCTTT.

The chain employs TRBV9 and TRBJ2-2; D is perhaps TRBD1 (6 bases). The length of the CDR3 is 16 residues. V was shortened by 5 bases and J by 3 bases, with 17 bases between the two germline ends. Per the germline V gene, CDR1 is SGDLS and CDR2 is YYNGEE. This CDR3 is CASRKNQGIDTGELFF. The CDR3 nucleotides are TGTGCCAGCAGAAAAAATCAGGGGATTGACACCGGGGAGCTGTTTTTT.

The chain combines TRBV2 with TRBJ2-7; D possibly corresponds to TRBD2 (7 bases). The germline V gene has CDR1 SNHLY and CDR2 FYNNEI. The CDR3 sequence is 13 residues long. Trimming removed 2 bases at V and 6 bases at J, with 11 bases between. The DNA for the CDR3 is TGTGCCAGCAGTGAAAGGAGGGGGGGCGAGCAGTACTTC. This gives the protein CASSERRGGEQYF.

This clonotype occurred a few times. The V and J genes are TRBV15 and TRBJ1-5; TRBD1 agrees at 10 bases. Looked up from germline, CDR1 is LNHNV and CDR2 is YYDKDF (reference sequence). CDR3 length: 19 residues. J gave up 7 bases and V 0 bases, and 15 bases lay outside the gene matches. The chain's CDR3 is CATSREIGGTGAPGQPQHF. The CDR3 coding sequence is TGTGCCACCAGCAGAGAGATCGGCGGGACAGGGGCCCCCGGGCAGCCCCAGCATTTT. Filled out from reference TRBV15 and TRBJ1-5, the complete variable domain reads DAMVIQNPRYQVTQFGKPVTLSCSQTLNHNVMYWYQQKSSQAPKLLFHYYDKDFNNEADTPDNFQSRRPNTSFCFLDIRSPGLGDTAMYLCATSREIGGTGAPGQPQHFGDGTRLSIL.

This clonotype was seen a few times. The chain recombines TRBV10-3 with TRBJ2-1; 8 positions agree with TRBD2. This CDR3 is 16 amino acids long. Germline V gene lookup returns CDR1 ENHRY and CDR2 SYGVKD. J gave up 0 bases and V 6 bases, and 7 bases lay outside the gene matches. The CDR3 sequence: CAIRAGAGGSYNEQFF. The CDR3 region has the DNA TGTGCCATCAGGGCCGGGGCGGGGGGCTCCTACAATGAGCAGTTCTTC.

This clonotype was found many times. This chain joins TRBV7-2 and TRBJ2-5; D possibly corresponds to TRBD1 (5 bases). The CDR3 consists of 14 residues. V lost 1 base, J lost 6 bases, and 12 bases lay in between. The germline gives CDR1 SGHTA, CDR2 FQGNSA. The chain's CDR3 is CASSLGGAVKTQYF. The DNA for the CDR3 is TGTGCCAGCAGCTTAGGTGGGGCCGTAAAGACCCAGTACTTC.

In this sample, this clonotype turned up many times. V usage is TRBV7-2 and J usage is TRBJ2-2; unclear D gene. The germline V gene encodes CDR1 SGHTA and CDR2 FQGNSA. This CDR3 region has 15 residues. The ends were cut back, 3 bases at V and 2 bases at J, with 10 bases in the middle. DNA for the CDR3: TGTGCCAGCAGCTTGCTCGGCCTAAACACCGGGGAGCTGTTTTTT. This gives the protein CASSLLGLNTGELFF.

The V and J genes are TRBV2 and TRBJ2-2; 11 bases agree with TRBD2. V lost 2 bases, J lost 7 bases, and 6 bases stayed unmatched. Germline-derived CDR1 and CDR2 are SNHLY and FYNNEI. This CDR3 is 16 amino acids long. CDR3 in DNA: TGTGCCAGCAGTGAACTAGCGGGAGGAAACGGCGGGGAGCTGTTTTTT. This encodes CASSELAGGNGGELFF.